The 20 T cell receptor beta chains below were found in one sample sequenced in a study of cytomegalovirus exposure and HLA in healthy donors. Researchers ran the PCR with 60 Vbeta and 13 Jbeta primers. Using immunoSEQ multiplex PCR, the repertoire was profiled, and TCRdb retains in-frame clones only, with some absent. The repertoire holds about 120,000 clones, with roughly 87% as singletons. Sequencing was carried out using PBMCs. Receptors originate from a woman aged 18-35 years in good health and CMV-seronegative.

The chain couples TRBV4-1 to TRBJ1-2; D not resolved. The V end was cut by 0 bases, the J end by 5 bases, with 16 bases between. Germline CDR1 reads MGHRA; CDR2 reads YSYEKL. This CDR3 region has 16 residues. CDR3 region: CASSQDLAGISYGYTF. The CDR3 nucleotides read TGCGCCAGCAGCCAAGATCTTGCCGGGATTAGTTATGGCTACACCTTC.

The CDR3 DNA follows: TGTGCCAGCAGTATCACACCGGGACTATCGAACACCGGGGAGCTGTTTTTT. Its protein is CASSITPGLSNTGELFF. The chain couples TRBV2 to TRBJ2-2; 7 nucleotides match TRBD2. The CDR3 runs to 17 residues. V lost 5 bases to trimming and J lost 0 bases; unmatched junction nucleotides: 9. Germline CDR1 and CDR2: SNHLY and FYNNEI. Full variable domain (outside the CDR3, taken from reference TRBV2 and TRBJ2-2): EPEVTQTPSHQVTQMGQEVILRCVPISNHLYFYWYRQILGQKVEFLVSFYNNEISEKSEIFDDQFSVERPDGSNFTLKIRSTKLEDSAMYFCASSITPGLSNTGELFFGEGSRLTVL.

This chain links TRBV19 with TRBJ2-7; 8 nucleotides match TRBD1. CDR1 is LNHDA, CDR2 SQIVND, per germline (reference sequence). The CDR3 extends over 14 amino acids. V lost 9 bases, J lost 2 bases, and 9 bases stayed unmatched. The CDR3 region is CASEGQVPPYEQYF. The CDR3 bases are TGTGCCAGCGAGGGACAGGTCCCCCCCTACGAGCAGTACTTC.

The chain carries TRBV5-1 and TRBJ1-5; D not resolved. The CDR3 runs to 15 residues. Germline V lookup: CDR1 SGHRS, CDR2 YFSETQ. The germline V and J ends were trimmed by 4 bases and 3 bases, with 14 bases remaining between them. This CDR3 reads CASSLQDPSNQPQHF. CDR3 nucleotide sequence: TGCGCCAGCAGCCTCCAGGATCCTTCCAATCAGCCCCAGCATTTT.

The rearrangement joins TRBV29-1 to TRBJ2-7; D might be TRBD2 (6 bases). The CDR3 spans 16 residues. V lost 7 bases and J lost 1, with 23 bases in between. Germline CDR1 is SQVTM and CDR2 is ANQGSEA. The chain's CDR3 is CSAFRGEAGLSYEQYF. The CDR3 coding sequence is TGCAGCGCTTTCAGAGGGGAGGCCGGGCTTTCCTACGAGCAGTACTTC.

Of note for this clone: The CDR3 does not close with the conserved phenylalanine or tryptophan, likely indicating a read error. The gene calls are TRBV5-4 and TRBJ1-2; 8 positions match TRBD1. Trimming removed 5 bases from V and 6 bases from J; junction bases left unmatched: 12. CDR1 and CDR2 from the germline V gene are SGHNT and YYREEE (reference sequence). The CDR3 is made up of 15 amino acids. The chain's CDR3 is CASSRGIETGDGYTL. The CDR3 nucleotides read TGTGCCAGCAGTCGGGGGATTGAGACAGGGGATGGCTACACCCTC.

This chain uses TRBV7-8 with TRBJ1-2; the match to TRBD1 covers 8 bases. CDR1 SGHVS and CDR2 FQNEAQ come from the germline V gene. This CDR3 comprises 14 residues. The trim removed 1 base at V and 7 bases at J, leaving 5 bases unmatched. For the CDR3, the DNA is TGTGCCAGCAGCTTAGACCCACAGGGGGGTGGCTACACCTTC. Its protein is CASSLDPQGGGYTF. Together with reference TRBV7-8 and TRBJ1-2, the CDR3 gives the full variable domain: GAGVSQSPRYKVAKRGQDVALRCDPISGHVSLFWYQQALGQGPEFLTYFQNEAQLDKSGLPSDRFFAERPEGSVSTLKIQRTQQEDSAVYLCASSLDPQGGGYTFGSGTRLTVV.

Here the CDR3 DNA reads TGTGCTAGTGGTTTGCAACTCATTAATGAAAAACTGTTTTTT. Translated, it gives CASGLQLINEKLFF. V is TRBV12-5 and J is TRBJ1-4, with D uncertain. Trimming took off 2 bases at V and 4 bases at J, with 8 bases between the two ends. The length of the CDR3 is 14 residues. Germline V gene data show CDR1 as LGHNT and CDR2 as FRNRAP.

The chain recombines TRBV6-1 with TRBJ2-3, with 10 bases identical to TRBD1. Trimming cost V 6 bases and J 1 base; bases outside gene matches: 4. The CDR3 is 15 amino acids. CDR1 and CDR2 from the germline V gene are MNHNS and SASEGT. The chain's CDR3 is CASSRTGGGTDTQYF. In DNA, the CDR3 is TGTGCCAGCAGCAGGACAGGGGGTGGCACAGATACGCAGTATTTT.

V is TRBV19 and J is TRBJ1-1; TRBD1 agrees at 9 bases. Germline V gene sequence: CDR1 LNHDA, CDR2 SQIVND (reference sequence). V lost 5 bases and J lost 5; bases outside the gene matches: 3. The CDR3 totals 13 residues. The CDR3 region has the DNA TGTGCCAGTAGTGTTGGACAGGGGACTGAAGCTTTCTTT. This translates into CASSVGQGTEAFF.

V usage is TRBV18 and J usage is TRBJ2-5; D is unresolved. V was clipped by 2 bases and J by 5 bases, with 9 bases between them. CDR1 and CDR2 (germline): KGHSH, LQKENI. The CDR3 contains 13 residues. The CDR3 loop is CASSPGLLETQYF. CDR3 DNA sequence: TGTGCCAGCTCACCAGGGCTCCTCGAGACCCAGTACTTC.

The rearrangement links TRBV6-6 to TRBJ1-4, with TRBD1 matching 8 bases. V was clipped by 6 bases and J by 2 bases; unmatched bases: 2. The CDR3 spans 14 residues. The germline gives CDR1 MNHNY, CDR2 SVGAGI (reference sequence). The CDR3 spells CASRDRATNEKLFF. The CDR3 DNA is TGTGCCAGCAGGGACAGGGCTACTAATGAAAAACTGTTTTTT.

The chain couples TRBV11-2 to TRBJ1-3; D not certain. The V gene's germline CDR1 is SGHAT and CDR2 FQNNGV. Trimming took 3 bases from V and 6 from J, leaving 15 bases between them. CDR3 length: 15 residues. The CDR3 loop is CASSFRRGELNTIYF. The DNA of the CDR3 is TGTGCCAGCAGCTTCCGGCGAGGAGAGTTAAACACCATATATTTT. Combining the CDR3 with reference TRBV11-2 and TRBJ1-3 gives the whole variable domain EAGVAQSPRYKIIEKRQSVAFWCNPISGHATLYWYQQILGQGPKLLIQFQNNGVVDDSQLPKDRFSAERLKGVDSTLKIQPAKLEDSAVYLCASSFRRGELNTIYFGEGSWLTVV.

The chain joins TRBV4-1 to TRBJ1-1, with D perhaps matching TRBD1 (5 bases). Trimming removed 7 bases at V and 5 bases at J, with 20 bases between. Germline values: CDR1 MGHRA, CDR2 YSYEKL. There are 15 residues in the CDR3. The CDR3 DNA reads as TGCGCCAGCACCCCCGGCAGGGATTACGCTACTGAAGCTTTCTTT. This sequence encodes CASTPGRDYATEAFF.

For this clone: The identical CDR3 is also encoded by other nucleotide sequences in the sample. CDR3 DNA sequence: TGTGCCAGCAGTTACATAGGAGATTATGGCTACACCTTC. This sequence encodes CASSYIGDYGYTF. V gene TRBV6-5 combines with J gene TRBJ1-2; D unclear. CDR1 is MNHEY and CDR2 is SVGAGI in the germline V gene. The CDR3 has 13 amino acids. V was clipped by 2 bases and J by 5 bases, with 9 bases between them.

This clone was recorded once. CDR3 sequence: CASSTGSLSGYTF. The CDR3 nucleotides read TGTGCCAGCTCCACCGGGTCTTTGAGTGGCTACACCTTC. The rearrangement joins TRBV18 to TRBJ1-2; unclear D gene. The CDR3 totals 13 residues. V was pared by 6 bases and J by 7 bases, with 15 bases between. CDR1 and CDR2 from the germline V gene are KGHSH and LQKENI.

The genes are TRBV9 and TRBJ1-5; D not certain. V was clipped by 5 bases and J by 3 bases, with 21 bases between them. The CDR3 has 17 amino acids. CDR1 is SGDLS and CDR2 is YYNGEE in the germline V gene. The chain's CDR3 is CASSVSPLRGSNQPQHF. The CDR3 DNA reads TGTGCCAGCAGTGTCTCCCCTCTGCGGGGATCCAATCAGCCCCAGCATTTT.

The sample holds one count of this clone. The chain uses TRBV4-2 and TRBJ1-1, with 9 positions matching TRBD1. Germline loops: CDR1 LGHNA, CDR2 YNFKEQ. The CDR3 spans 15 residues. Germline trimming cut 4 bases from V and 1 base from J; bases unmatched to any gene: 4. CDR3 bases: TGTGCCAGCAGCCGAGAGGACAGGGGGAACACTGAAGCTTTCTTT. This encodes CASSREDRGNTEAFF.

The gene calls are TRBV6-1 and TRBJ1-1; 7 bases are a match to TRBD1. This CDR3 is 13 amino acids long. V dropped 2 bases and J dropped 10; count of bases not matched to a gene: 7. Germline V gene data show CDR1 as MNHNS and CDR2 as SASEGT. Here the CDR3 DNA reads TGTGCCAGCAGTGAAAACAGGGGACGGAGAGCTTTCTTT. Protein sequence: CASSENRGRRAFF.

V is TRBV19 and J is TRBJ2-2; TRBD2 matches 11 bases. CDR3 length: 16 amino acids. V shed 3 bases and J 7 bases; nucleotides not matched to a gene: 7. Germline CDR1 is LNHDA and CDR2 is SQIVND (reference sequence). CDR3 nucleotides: TGTGCCAGTAGTATTGGGGCTAGCGGGAGGATCGGGGAGCTGTTTTTT. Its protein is CASSIGASGRIGELFF.